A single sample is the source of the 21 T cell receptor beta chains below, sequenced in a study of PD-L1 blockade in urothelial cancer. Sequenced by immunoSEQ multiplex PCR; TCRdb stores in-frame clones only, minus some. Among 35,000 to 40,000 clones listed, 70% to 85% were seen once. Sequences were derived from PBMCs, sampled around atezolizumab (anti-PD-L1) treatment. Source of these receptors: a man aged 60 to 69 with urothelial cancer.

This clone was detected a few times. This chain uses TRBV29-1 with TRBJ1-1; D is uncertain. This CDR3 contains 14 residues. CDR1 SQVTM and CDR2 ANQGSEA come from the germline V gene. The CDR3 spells CISEGRPMNTEAFF. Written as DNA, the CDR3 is TGCATCTCCGAGGGCAGGCCAATGAACACTGAAGCTTTCTTT.

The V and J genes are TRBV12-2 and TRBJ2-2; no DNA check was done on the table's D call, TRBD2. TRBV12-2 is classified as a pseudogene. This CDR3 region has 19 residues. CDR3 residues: CASRPRTSGGPTGTGELFF. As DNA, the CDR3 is TGTGCAAGTCGCCCCCGGACTAGCGGGGGACCTACGGGAACCGGGGAGCTGTTTTTT.

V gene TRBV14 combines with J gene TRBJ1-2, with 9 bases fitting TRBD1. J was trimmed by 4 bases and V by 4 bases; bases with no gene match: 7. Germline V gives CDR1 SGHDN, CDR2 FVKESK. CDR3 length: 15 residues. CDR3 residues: CASSPAGQGFYGYTF. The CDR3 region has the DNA TGTGCCAGCAGCCCGGCGGGACAGGGTTTCTATGGCTACACCTTC.

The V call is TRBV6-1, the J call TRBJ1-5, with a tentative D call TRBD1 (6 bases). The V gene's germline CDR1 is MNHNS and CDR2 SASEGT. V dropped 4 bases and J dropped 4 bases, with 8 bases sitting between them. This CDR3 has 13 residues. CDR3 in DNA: TGTGCCAGCAGTGGACAGGTTAATCAGCCCCAGCATTTT. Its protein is CASSGQVNQPQHF.

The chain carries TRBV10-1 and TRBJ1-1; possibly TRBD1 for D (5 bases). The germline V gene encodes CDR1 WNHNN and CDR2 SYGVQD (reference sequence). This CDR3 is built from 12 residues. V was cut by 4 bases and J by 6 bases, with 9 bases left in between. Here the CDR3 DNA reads TGCGCCAGCAGTGGGGCAGGGCCTGAAGCTTTCTTT. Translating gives CASSGAGPEAFF.

For the CDR3, the DNA is TGTGCCGGATCCGCCTTCCCCCGGGGAAACACTGAAGCTTTCTTT. Translated: CAGSAFPRGNTEAFF. The chain employs TRBV21-1 and TRBJ1-1. TRBV21-1 is shown as a pseudogene. The CDR3 runs 15 residues.

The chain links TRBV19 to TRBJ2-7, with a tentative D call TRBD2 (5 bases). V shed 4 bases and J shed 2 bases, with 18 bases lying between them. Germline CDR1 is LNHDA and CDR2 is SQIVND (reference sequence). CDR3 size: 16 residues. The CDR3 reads CASSTLGDSAPYEQYF. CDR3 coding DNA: TGTGCCAGTAGTACCTTAGGTGATAGCGCACCCTACGAGCAGTACTTC.

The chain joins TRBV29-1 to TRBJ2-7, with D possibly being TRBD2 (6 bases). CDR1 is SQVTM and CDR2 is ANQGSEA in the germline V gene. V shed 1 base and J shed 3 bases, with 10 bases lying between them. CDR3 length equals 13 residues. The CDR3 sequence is CSVEGGDGYEQYF. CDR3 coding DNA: TGCAGCGTTGAAGGGGGGGATGGCTACGAGCAGTACTTC.

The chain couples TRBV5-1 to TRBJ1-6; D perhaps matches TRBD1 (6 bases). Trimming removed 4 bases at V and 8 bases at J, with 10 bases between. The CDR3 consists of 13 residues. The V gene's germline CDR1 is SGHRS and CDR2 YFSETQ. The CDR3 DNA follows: TGCGCCAGCAGCGGGACAAGGGATTCACCCCTCCACTTT. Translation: CASSGTRDSPLHF. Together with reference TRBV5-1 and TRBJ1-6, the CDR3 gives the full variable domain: KAGVTQTPRYLIKTRGQQVTLSCSPISGHRSVSWYQQTPGQGLQFLFEYFSETQRNKGNFPGRFSGRQFSNSRSEMNVSTLELGDSALYLCASSGTRDSPLHFGNGTRLTVT.

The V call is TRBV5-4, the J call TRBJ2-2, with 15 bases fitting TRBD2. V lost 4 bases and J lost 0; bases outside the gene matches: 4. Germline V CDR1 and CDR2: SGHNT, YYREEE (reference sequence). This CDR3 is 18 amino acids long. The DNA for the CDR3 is TGTGCCAGCAGCCCCGGACTAGCGGGGGGGGCGAACACCGGGGAGCTGTTTTTT. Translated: CASSPGLAGGANTGELFF. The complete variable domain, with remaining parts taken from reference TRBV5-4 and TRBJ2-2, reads ETGVTQSPTHLIKTRGQQVTLRCSSQSGHNTVSWYQQALGQGPQFIFQYYREEENGRGNFPPRFSGLQFPNYSSELNVNALELDDSALYLCASSPGLAGGANTGELFFGEGSRLTVL.

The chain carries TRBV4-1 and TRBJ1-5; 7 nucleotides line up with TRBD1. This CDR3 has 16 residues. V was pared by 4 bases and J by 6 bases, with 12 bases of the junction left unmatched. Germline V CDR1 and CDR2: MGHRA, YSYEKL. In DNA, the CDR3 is TGCGCCAGCAGCCCCCAAAGGAGCAGGGGGAGTCAGCCCCAGCATTTT. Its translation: CASSPQRSRGSQPQHF.

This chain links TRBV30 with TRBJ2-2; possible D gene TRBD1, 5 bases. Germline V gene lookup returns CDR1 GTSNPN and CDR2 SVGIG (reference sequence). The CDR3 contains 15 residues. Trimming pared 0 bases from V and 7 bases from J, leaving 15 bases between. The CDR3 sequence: CAWSVRKGMDGELFF. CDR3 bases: TGTGCCTGGAGTGTACGCAAGGGGATGGACGGGGAGCTGTTTTTT.

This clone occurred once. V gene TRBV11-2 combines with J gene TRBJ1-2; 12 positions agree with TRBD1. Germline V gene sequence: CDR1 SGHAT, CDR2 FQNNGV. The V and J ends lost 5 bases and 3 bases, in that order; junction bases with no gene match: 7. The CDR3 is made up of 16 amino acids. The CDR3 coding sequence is TGTGCCAGCAGCCGGGACAGGGGGCGGAATGACTATGGCTACACCTTC. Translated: CASSRDRGRNDYGYTF.

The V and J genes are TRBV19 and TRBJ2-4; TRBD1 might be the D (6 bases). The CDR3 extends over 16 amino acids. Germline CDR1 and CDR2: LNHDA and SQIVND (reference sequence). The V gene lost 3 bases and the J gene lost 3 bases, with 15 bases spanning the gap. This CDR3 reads CASSIHRVEDKNIQYF. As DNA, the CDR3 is TGTGCCAGTAGTATTCACAGGGTGGAGGACAAAAACATTCAGTACTTC.

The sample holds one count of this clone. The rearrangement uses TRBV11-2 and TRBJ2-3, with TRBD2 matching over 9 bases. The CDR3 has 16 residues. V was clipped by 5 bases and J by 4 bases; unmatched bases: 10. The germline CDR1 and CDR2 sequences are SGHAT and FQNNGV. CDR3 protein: CASSPLKASGADTQYF. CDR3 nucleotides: TGTGCCAGCAGCCCCCTGAAGGCTAGCGGGGCAGATACGCAGTATTTT.

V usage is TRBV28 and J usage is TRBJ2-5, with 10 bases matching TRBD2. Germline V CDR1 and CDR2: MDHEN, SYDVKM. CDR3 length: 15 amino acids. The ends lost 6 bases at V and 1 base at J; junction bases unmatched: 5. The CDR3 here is CASRRASGGQETQYF. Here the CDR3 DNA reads TGTGCCAGCAGAAGGGCTAGCGGGGGCCAAGAGACCCAGTACTTC.

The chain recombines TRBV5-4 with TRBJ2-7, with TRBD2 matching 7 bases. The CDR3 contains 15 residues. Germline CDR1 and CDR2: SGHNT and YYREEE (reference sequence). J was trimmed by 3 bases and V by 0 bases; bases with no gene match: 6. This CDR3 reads CASSLGGGMDYEQYF. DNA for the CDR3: TGTGCCAGCAGCTTGGGGGGAGGGATGGACTACGAGCAGTACTTC.

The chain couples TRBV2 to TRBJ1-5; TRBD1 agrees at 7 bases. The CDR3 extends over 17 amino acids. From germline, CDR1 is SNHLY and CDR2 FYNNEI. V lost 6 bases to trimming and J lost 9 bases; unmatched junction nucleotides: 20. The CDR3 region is CASSDSQGGRLRGPQHF. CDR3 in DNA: TGTGCCAGCAGCGACTCCCAGGGGGGACGGCTGAGAGGGCCCCAGCATTTT.

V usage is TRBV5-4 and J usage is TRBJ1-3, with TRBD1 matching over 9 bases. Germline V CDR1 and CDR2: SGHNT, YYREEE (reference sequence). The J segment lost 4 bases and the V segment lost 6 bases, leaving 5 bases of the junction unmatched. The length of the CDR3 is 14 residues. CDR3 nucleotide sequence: TGTGCCAGCAACTTACAGGGGGCGGGAAACACCATATATTTT. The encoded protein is CASNLQGAGNTIYF.

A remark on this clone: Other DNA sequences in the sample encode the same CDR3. The CDR3, as DNA: TGTGCCAGCTCACCAAACAGGGAACAAGAGACCCAGTACTTC. Protein sequence: CASSPNREQETQYF. The rearrangement joins TRBV18 to TRBJ2-5; D might be TRBD1 (6 bases). CDR3 size: 14 residues. Germline V CDR1 and CDR2: KGHSH, LQKENI. Trimming removed 2 bases from V and 2 bases from J, with 9 bases in between.

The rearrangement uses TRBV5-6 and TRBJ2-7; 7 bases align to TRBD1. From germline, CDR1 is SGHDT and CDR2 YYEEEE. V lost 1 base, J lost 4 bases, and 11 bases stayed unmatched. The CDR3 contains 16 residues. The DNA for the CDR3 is TGTGCCAGCAGCTTGTTTCGTCGGGACAGAGATTACGAGCAGTACTTC. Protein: CASSLFRRDRDYEQYF.